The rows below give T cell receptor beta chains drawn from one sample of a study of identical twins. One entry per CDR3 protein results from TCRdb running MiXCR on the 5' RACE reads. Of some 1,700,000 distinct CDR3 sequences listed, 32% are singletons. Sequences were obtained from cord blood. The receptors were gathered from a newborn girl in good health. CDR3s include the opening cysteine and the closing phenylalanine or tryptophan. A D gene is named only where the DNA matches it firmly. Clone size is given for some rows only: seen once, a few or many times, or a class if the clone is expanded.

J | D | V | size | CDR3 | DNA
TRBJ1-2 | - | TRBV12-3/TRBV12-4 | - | CASSSRGAFYGYTF | TGTGCCAGCAGTTCACGGGGGGCGTTCTATGGCTACACCTTC
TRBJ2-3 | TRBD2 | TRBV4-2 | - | CASSRNYGTSGGPSTDTQYF | TGTGCCAGCAGCCGAAATTACGGGACTAGCGGGGGGCCAAGCACAGATACGCAGTATTTT
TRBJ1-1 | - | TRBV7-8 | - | CASSLGGTPEAFF | TGTGCCAGCAGCTTAGGGGGAACCCCTGAAGCTTTCTTT
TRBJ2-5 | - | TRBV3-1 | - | CASSQGPLPNEQYF | TGTGCCAGCAGCCAAGGGCCCCTGCCCAATGAGCAGTACTTC
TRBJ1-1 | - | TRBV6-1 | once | CASGLGMFGTGWAFF | TGTGCCAGCGGTCTTGGAATGTTTGGAACAGGGTGGGCTTTCTTT
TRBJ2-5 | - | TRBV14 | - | CASGLTWETQYF | TGTGCCAGCGGCCTCACTTGGGAGACCCAGTACTTC
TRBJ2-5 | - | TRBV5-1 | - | CASSFETAGETQYF | TGCGCCAGCAGCTTTGAGACAGCTGGGGAGACCCAGTACTTC
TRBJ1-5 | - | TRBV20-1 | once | CSARSWDPYQPQHF | TGCAGTGCTAGGTCGTGGGATCCCTATCAGCCCCAGCATTTT
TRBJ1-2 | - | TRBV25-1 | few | CASSPRSHPNYGYTF | TGTGCCAGCAGTCCCCGCAGCCACCCTAACTATGGCTACACCTTC
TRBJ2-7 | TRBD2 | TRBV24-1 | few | CATSAPGLADNEQYF | TGTGCCACCAGTGCCCCGGGACTAGCGGACAATGAGCAGTACTTC
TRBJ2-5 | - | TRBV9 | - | CASSVEARLIETQYF | TGTGCCAGCAGCGTAGAGGCTAGGTTAATAGAGACCCAGTACTTC
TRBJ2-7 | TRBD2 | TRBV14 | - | CASSQGSLALSSYEQYF | TGTGCCAGCAGCCAGGGGTCACTAGCGCTGAGCTCCTACGAGCAGTACTTC
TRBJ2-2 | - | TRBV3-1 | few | CASSQIWTGTNTGELFF | TGTGCCAGCAGCCAAATTTGGACGGGGACGAACACCGGGGAGCTGTTTTTT
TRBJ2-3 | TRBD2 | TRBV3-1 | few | CASSRILGISGRIGTDTQYF | TGTGCCAGCAGCCGAATCCTGGGGATTAGCGGGAGAATAGGCACAGATACGCAGTATTTT
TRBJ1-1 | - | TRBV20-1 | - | CSAPLPGWVTEAFF | TGCAGTGCTCCGCTTCCGGGGTGGGTTACTGAAGCTTTCTTT
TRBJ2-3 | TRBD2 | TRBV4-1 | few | CASSHTATSGVADTQYF | TGCGCCAGCAGCCACACGGCAACTAGCGGGGTGGCAGATACGCAGTATTTT
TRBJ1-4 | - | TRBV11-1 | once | CASSLAPGQEKLFF | TGTGCCAGCAGCTTAGCCCCCGGACAAGAAAAACTGTTTTTT
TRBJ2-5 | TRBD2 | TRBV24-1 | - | CATSPGGTSGQETQYF | TGTGCCACCAGTCCAGGCGGGACTAGCGGACAAGAGACCCAGTACTTC
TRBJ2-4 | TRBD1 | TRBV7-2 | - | CASSSILGTGFLAKNIQYF | TGTGCCAGCAGCTCGATCCTCGGGACAGGGTTTCTAGCCAAAAACATTCAGTACTTC
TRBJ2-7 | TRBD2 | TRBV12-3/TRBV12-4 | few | CASSIRLAGDYEQYF | TGTGCCAGCAGTATCCGACTAGCGGGAGACTACGAGCAGTACTTC
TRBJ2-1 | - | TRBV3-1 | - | CASSLSVRLPPYNEQFF | TGTGCCAGCAGCCTCTCAGTCCGACTACCTCCCTACAATGAGCAGTTCTTC
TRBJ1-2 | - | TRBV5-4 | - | CASSLERVSYGYTF | TGTGCCAGCAGCTTGGAGAGGGTTAGCTATGGCTACACCTTC
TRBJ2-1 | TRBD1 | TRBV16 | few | CASSQWGQGANEQFF | TGTGCCAGCAGCCAATGGGGACAGGGGGCGAATGAGCAGTTCTTC